This T cell receptor beta chain was captured by sequencing in a study of patients and donors after allogeneic stem cell transplantation. This CDR3 is 14 amino acids long. The V end was cut by 3 bases, the J end by 1 base, with 7 bases between. Germline CDR1 is LGHDT and CDR2 is YNNKEL (reference sequence). TCRdb used MiXCR to reprocess the RT-PCR reads, holding one entry per CDR3 protein. There are around 150,000 distinct CDR3 sequences in the sample; approximately 35% occur only once, and roughly 50% lies in the top ten. There are a few counts of this clonotype. This receptor was identified in a human donor who was either an allogeneic HSCT recipient or a stem cell or donor lymphocyte infusion donor (not recorded which). It is not recorded whose cells these are; they may come from a transplant donor. Sequencing used blood, either unsorted or a sorted T cell fraction (not recorded which). The rearrangement uses TRBV3-1 and TRBJ1-5, with no clear D. DNA for the CDR3: TGTGCCAGCAGCCAGGGGTTGAGCAATCAGCCCCAGCATTTT. It encodes CASSQGLSNQPQHF.